The source of this T cell receptor beta chain is a study of beta chain features in type 1 diabetes. Turning to the study itself: What patients shared with healthy donors was a similar profile of age, gender and cell yields. Findings of the study overall: PCR could preferentially amplify shorter templates, alike in patients and controls.

Reverse transcribing all isolated RNA meant expressed TCRB transcripts were sequenced. About 3.7 million reads on average were seen across naive, central memory and regulatory T cell samples. The method was immunoSEQ multiplex PCR; TCRdb's version includes in-frame clones alone and lacks a portion of them. The sample yields fewer than 250,000 clones, roughly two thirds seen once. There are a few counts of this clone. Its antigen remains unidentified. CDR3 length: 11 amino acids. Germline CDR1 and CDR2: GTSNPN and SVGIG (reference sequence). With 1 base removed from V and 6 bases from J, the gap between germline ends came to 6 bases.

The sample consisted of naive CD4+ T cells from blood. V gene TRBV30 combines with J gene TRBJ1-1; no clear D gene. This receptor was taken from a man aged 30 to 45 in good health. CDR3 amino acids: CAWSERPEAFF. The CDR3 DNA reads TGTGCCTGGAGTGAAAGGCCTGAAGCTTTCTTT.